The text below deals with one T cell receptor (beta chain). What it binds is not known. The data are from a study of OX40 agonist ivuxolimab in advanced cancers. Samples were taken at baseline and on day 1 of cycles 4 and 7. Libraries were prepared by immunoSEQ multiplex PCR; TCRdb keeps only in-frame clonotypes and omits some of them. The sample has tens of thousands of clones; more than 75% are singletons. Points from the study as a whole: CD4+ T cells averaged fewer expanded clones than CD8+ T cells.

The CDR3 is made up of 15 amino acids. Deletions cut 0 bases from V and 7 bases from J, with 13 bases between. Germline CDR1 reads SEHNR; CDR2 reads FQNEAQ (reference sequence). The TCR comes from an adult with an advanced solid tumor such as melanoma, head and neck, liver or kidney cancer. V and J are TRBV7-9 and TRBJ2-1; no reliable D call. The sequenced sample was CD4+ or CD8+ T cells sorted from blood, obtained in a trial of the OX40 agonist ivuxolimab. The CDR3 region is CASSLAVANWNEQFF. The CDR3, as DNA: TGTGCCAGCAGCTTAGCGGTCGCGAACTGGAATGAGCAGTTCTTC. The full variable domain, with the rest looked up from reference TRBV7-9 and TRBJ2-1, is DTGVSQNPRHKITKRGQNVTFRCDPISEHNRLYWYRQTLGQGPEFLTYFQNEAQLEKSRLLSDRFSAERPKGSFSTLEIQRTEQGDSAMYLCASSLAVANWNEQFFGPGTRLTVL.